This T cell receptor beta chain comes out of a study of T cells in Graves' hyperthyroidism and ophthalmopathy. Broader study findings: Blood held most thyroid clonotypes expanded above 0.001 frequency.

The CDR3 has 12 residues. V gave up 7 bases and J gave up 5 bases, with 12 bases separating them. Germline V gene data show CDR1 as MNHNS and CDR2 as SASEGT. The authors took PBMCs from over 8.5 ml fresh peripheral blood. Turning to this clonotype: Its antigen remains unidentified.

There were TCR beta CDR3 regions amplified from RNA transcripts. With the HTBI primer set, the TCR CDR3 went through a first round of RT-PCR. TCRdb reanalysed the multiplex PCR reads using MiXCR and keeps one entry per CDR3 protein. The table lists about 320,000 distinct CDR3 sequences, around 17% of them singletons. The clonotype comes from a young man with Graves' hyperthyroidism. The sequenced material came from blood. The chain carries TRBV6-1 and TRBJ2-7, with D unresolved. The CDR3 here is CASKEHWNEQYF. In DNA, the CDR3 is TGTGCCAGCAAAGAGCATTGGAACGAGCAGTACTTC.